A selection of T cell receptor beta chains follows, all from one sample in a study of T cells after posttransplantation cyclophosphamide. TCRdb's copy holds only in-frame clones and misses some; the assay was immunoSEQ multiplex PCR. This table has around 15,000 clones, roughly 80% appearing once. The specimen comprised PBMCs, sampled roughly 460 days after allogeneic stem cell transplant with calcineurin inhibitor and methotrexate. All receptors derive from a male patient aged 25-45 years who received an allogeneic stem cell transplant from an unrelated donor, was CMV-positive, and had acute and chronic GVHD. Some T cells may have originated in the graft donor. Each CDR3 is given with its conserved first and last residue. D genes are given only for firm matches. Clone size is not always given. Where it is, it says once, few, many or a class for expanded clones.

V gene,D gene,J gene,clone size,CDR3 DNA,CDR3 protein
TRBV7-8,-,TRBJ2-3,-,TGTGCCAGCAGCTTTCCTCTAGCGAGCACAGATACGCAGTATTTT,CASSFPLASTDTQYF
TRBV7-3,-,TRBJ1-1,-,TGTGCCAGCAGTCCCACGGGGGGGTACACTGAAGCTTTCTTT,CASSPTGGYTEAFF
TRBV2,TRBD1,TRBJ1-4,-,TGTGCCAGCAGTGCGGGACAGGGTTTTGAAAAACTGTTTTTT,CASSAGQGFEKLFF
TRBV25-1,TRBD2,TRBJ2-7,-,TGTGCCAGCAGACAGGCCGGGGGGAACGAGCAGTACTTC,CASRQAGGNEQYF
TRBV5-1,TRBD1,TRBJ1-1,-,TGCGCCAGCAGCTTTGGGGCTCAGACAGGGATAGCTTTCTTT,CASSFGAQTGIAFF
TRBV5-4,-,TRBJ1-6,few,TGTGCCAGCAGCTCCAATGACAGGTTCTTACGGTCACCCCTCCACTTT,CASSSNDRFLRSPLHF
TRBV4-2,-,TRBJ1-2,-,TGTGCCAGCAGCCAAGATCCGCGGAACTATGGCTACACCTTC,CASSQDPRNYGYTF
TRBV6-6,TRBD2,TRBJ2-7,-,TGTGCCAGCAGTCAGAGCGGGAGGGCCTCCTACGAGCAGTACTTC,CASSQSGRASYEQYF
TRBV19,-,TRBJ2-1,-,TGTGCCAGTAGTACACGGGATAGAGGGGGATGGCAGTTCTTC,CASSTRDRGGWQFF
TRBV5-5,-,TRBJ2-5,-,TGTGCCAGCAGCTTGGAACAGGCACAGGGCCGACGGACCCAGTACTTC,CASSLEQAQGRRTQYF
TRBV7-3,-,TRBJ2-6,-,TGTGCCAGCAGCTTAAGTGCAGGGTCAGGGTTCTCTGGGGCCAACGTCCTGACTTTC,CASSLSAGSGFSGANVLTF
TRBV5-5,-,TRBJ2-5,once,TGTGCCAGCAGCCGGGCCGGGGGAGAGACCCAGTACTTC,CASSRAGGETQYF
TRBV30,-,TRBJ2-7,-,TGTGCCTGGACAGCCATAGGGGGTAACTACGAGCAGTACTTC,CAWTAIGGNYEQYF
TRBV29-1,TRBD1,TRBJ1-2,-,TGCAGCGTTGGGAGCCAGGGGGCCTACTATGGCTACACCTTC,CSVGSQGAYYGYTF
TRBV19,-,TRBJ2-3,few,TGTGCCAGTAGTTTCGTTTACACAGATACGCAGTATTTT,CASSFVYTDTQYF
TRBV13,-,TRBJ2-1,-,TGTGCCAGCAGCGGCGGCCTCTACAATGAGCAGTTCTTC,CASSGGLYNEQFF
TRBV13,TRBD1,TRBJ1-1,once,TGTGCCAGCAGAAAAAGACAGGGGAACACTGAAGCTTTCTTT,CASRKRQGNTEAFF
TRBV6-6,-,TRBJ1-5,-,TGTGCCAGCAGTCCCATGGACACCAATCAGCCCCAGCATTTT,CASSPMDTNQPQHF
TRBV28,TRBD1,TRBJ2-7,-,TGTGCCAGCAGTGAGACCGGGACAGGGGGCTACTACGAGCAGTACTTC,CASSETGTGGYYEQYF
TRBV4-1,-,TRBJ1-1,once,TGCGCCAGCAGCCAAGTGAGGGAAATGAACACTGAAGCTTTCTTT,CASSQVREMNTEAFF
TRBV4-1,-,TRBJ1-6,-,TGCGCCAGCAGCCAAGATAGGGGTTCACCCCTCCACTTT,CASSQDRGSPLHF
TRBV11-2,-,TRBJ1-1,-,TGTGCCAGCAGCCAATCGGCCGGGGGGCTGTTGAACACTGAAGCTTTCTTT,CASSQSAGGLLNTEAFF
TRBV7-2,TRBD2,TRBJ2-3,-,TGTGCCAGCAGCATAGCGGGGGGAGATACGCAGTATTTT,CASSIAGGDTQYF
TRBV5-4,-,TRBJ2-5,-,TGTGCCAGCAGCTTGGCCCGGACTCCGATAGGGACCCAGTACTTC,CASSLARTPIGTQYF
TRBV7-2,TRBD2,TRBJ2-4,-,TGTGCCAGCAGCTTAGGGGGGGGACTAGCCAAAAACATTCAGTACTTC,CASSLGGGLAKNIQYF
TRBV2,TRBD1,TRBJ1-1,-,TGTGCCAGCGACAAAGGACAGGGAGGAACTGAAGCTTTCTTT,CASDKGQGGTEAFF
TRBV9,TRBD1,TRBJ1-2,-,TGTGCCAGCAGCGCCTCCTCAGGGGGATTCAACTATGGCTACACCTTC,CASSASSGGFNYGYTF
TRBV29-1,-,TRBJ1-3,-,TGCAGCGTTGAAGGACCGGGCTCTGGAAACACCATATATTTT,CSVEGPGSGNTIYF
TRBV7-9,TRBD1,TRBJ1-2,-,TGTGCCAGCAACTATAGGACAGGGGACGTCTATGGCTACACCTTC,CASNYRTGDVYGYTF
TRBV4-3,-,TRBJ2-7,-,TGCGCCAGCAGCCAAGTCCCGGGGTACGAGCAGTACTTC,CASSQVPGYEQYF
TRBV4-2,-,TRBJ2-5,-,TGTGCCAGCAGCCAAATAGGGGCGCATGAAATATCGGAGACCCAGTACTTC,CASSQIGAHEISETQYF
TRBV19,-,TRBJ2-1,-,TGTGCCAGTAGCTTGTCCTACAATGAGCAGTTCTTC,CASSLSYNEQFF
TRBV28,TRBD1,TRBJ2-3,-,TGTGCCAGCAGTCGCCTTACAGGGGGTAGTGCAGATACGCAGTATTTT,CASSRLTGGSADTQYF
TRBV7-2,-,TRBJ2-3,once,TGTGCCAGCAGCTTAGTTCCCCAACTAGGGAGCACAGATACGCAGTATTTT,CASSLVPQLGSTDTQYF
TRBV6-5,-,TRBJ1-4,once,TGTGCCAGCAGTTACTCCACCGGCAGGGGTGAAAAACTGTTTTTT,CASSYSTGRGEKLFF
TRBV5-5,TRBD1,TRBJ2-7,-,TGTGCCAGCAGCTACCGAGCCTGGACAGGGAGCCCCTACGAGCAGTACTTC,CASSYRAWTGSPYEQYF
TRBV7-2,-,TRBJ1-4,few,TGTGCCAGCAGGCCGAGGCTAAAAACTAATGAAAAACTGTTTTTT,CASRPRLKTNEKLFF
TRBV19,-,TRBJ1-2,few,TGTGCCAGTAGTACGAGGGGGGGAAACTATGGCTACACCTTC,CASSTRGGNYGYTF
TRBV9,TRBD2,TRBJ2-2,-,TGTGCCAGCAGCGTGGTGGAGTTGGGACTAGCGTCCGGGGAGCTGTTTTTT,CASSVVELGLASGELFF
TRBV7-2,TRBD1,TRBJ1-1,-,TGTGCCAGCAGCTCGGGACAGGGCGGGAGAGAAGCTTTCTTT,CASSSGQGGREAFF
TRBV19,-,TRBJ1-5,-,TGTGCCAGTAGTATAGGACTTTCTCCTTTCAATCAGCCCCAGCATTTT,CASSIGLSPFNQPQHF
TRBV6-5,-,TRBJ1-1,-,TGTGCCAGCAGTTACCCCGGGAGTGAAGCTTTCTTT,CASSYPGSEAFF
TRBV27,-,TRBJ2-5,-,TGTGCCAGCAGTCCCTGGACAGGCAGCGGGGAGACCCAGTACTTC,CASSPWTGSGETQYF
TRBV2,-,TRBJ1-1,medium-sized,TGTGCCAGCAGTACGCAGGGGCCGACTCGAGGGACTGAAGCTTTCTTT,CASSTQGPTRGTEAFF
TRBV19,TRBD2,TRBJ2-3,-,TGTGCCAGTAGTATAGGGACTAGCCGAAGCACAGATACGCAGTATTTT,CASSIGTSRSTDTQYF
TRBV6-5,-,TRBJ1-1,-,TGTGCCAGCACCGCACCGGGGCGGCGGGGTGAAGCTTTCTTT,CASTAPGRRGEAFF
TRBV5-6,-,TRBJ2-2,once,TGTGCCAGCAGCTTGGGACCCCAGGGGACCGGGGAGCTGTTTTTT,CASSLGPQGTGELFF
TRBV28,-,TRBJ1-1,-,TGTGCCAGCACGAGACTCAACACTGAAGCTTTCTTT,CASTRLNTEAFF
TRBV21-1,-,TRBJ1-5,few,TGTGCCAGCAGCAAATGCGGGGTGAGCAATCAGCCCCAGCATTTT,CASSKCGVSNQPQHF
TRBV19,TRBD2,TRBJ2-5,-,TGTGCCAGTAGTCATCTCCGCGGGGGGCCCCGGGAGACCCAGTACTTC,CASSHLRGGPRETQYF
TRBV7-3,-,TRBJ2-7,-,TGTGCCAGCAGCTTAGGCGGGATTGGCGAGCAGTACTTC,CASSLGGIGEQYF
TRBV27,-,TRBJ1-3,-,TGTGCCAGCACCGCCTGGGGGCCAACTACTTCTGGAAACACCATATATTTT,CASTAWGPTTSGNTIYF
TRBV4-2,TRBD2,TRBJ2-7,-,TGTGCCAGCAGCCCTGCACTAGCGGACTCCTACGAGCAGTACTTC,CASSPALADSYEQYF
TRBV9,TRBD2,TRBJ2-7,-,TGTGCCAGCAGCGTAGGGGCGGGAGCGGGCTACGAGCAGTACTTC,CASSVGAGAGYEQYF
TRBV7-3,-,TRBJ2-2,-,TGTGCCAGCAGCTTAACGACAGGGAACACCGGGGAGCTGTTTTTT,CASSLTTGNTGELFF
TRBV13,TRBD1,TRBJ1-1,-,TGTGCCAGCAGCTACCCGACAGGGTTAGGGTCTGAAGCTTTCTTT,CASSYPTGLGSEAFF